The source of this T cell receptor (beta chain) is a study of T cell changes during pregnancy in multiple sclerosis. The CDR3 has 13 residues. CDR1 is WSHSY, CDR2 SAAADI, per germline. J lost 5 bases, V lost 11 bases, and 10 bases had no gene match. Profiled with immunoSEQ multiplex PCR; TCRdb holds only in-frame clones, not every one. The table shows around 30,000 clones, with 80% to 90% occurring only once. The TCR was taken from a female donor with multiple sclerosis, enrolled in a pregnancy study. The starting material was CD8+ T cells from peripheral blood mononuclear cells, obtained in the second trimester of pregnancy. The chain combines TRBV10-2 with TRBJ2-5, with 8 nucleotides matching TRBD2. This chain's CDR3 is CAHPGGAEETQYF. The CDR3 DNA reads as TGCGCCCACCCGGGGGGGGCAGAGGAGACCCAGTACTTC.